This T cell receptor (beta chain) was identified during a study of blood T cell repertoires in COVID-19. The assay was immunoSEQ multiplex PCR, and TCRdb's table has in-frame clones only and misses some. The data show approximately 250,000 clones, approximately 89% seen once. In germline, CDR1 is SGHAT, CDR2 FQNNGV. This CDR3 is 17 amino acids long. V lost 4 bases and J lost 0; bases outside the gene matches: 9. This sequence was found in a woman aged 40 to 49 with acute COVID-19. Sequenced input: PBMCs or T cells enriched from blood (not recorded which). The chain employs TRBV11-2 and TRBJ1-3, with 7 nucleotides matching TRBD1. The CDR3 is CASSSVRQGLSGNTIYF. The DNA of the CDR3 is TGTGCCAGCAGCTCAGTACGACAGGGTCTCTCTGGAAACACCATATATTTT.